The sequence of this T cell receptor (beta chain) was determined in a study of cytomegalovirus exposure and HLA in healthy donors (TCRdb year 2017). Study-level background: According to an earlier analysis of 587 of the donors, roughly 180 million T cells yielded over 100 million unique TCR beta sequences and around 300 Gb of sequence data. An early release covering roughly 580 HLA-typed donors comprised approximately 300 gigabases of sequencing data and 65 million to 100 million unique TCR sequences. The genetic ancestry cluster associated with self-reported Caucasian donors included roughly four fifths of the roughly 400 genotyped donors. The study aimed to test whether signatures of past pathogen exposure could be identified by cataloging public T cell receptors. The T cell repertoires of around 670 subjects were profiled by immunosequencing and related to cytomegalovirus serostatus. A separate validation cohort of more than 100 different subjects was used in addition to the 666-subject first cohort. To predict cytomegalovirus infection status, the study brought together high-throughput TCR immunosequencing, statistical association of individual TCRs with disease status, and machine learning. A later analysis re-analyzed previously published TCR beta repertoires from roughly 690 donors and added high-resolution HLA genotyping to study TCR occurrence patterns. Rather than drawing on any new phenotypic data, the later analysis identified candidate immune exposures from TCR beta sequences and the way those sequences occurred across donors. In an earlier analysis of a few hundred of the donors, high-throughput TCR beta sequencing was used to judge whether each TCR beta V gene segment behaved as functional or pseudogenic. Donor age, sex, ethnicity and CMV serostatus were compiled alongside the repertoire data. In a later genetic analysis, genome-wide SNP genotypes for 398 of the 666 donors were used, and that subset was treated as a discovery cohort. All discovery cohort repertoires had been generated on a single sequencing platform. HLA typing covered class I and class II loci at four-digit resolution. The number of typed donors differed by locus: about 620-630 for A, B, C, DRB1 and DQB1; 500 to 550 for DQA1; some 590 for DPA1; and about 470 for DPB1. Because of strong linkage in the cohort, roughly 5 DR-DQ haplotypes were treated as single units for association and clustering. Among 300 to 500 genotyped donors of the cohort, an average of approximately 220,000 unique TCR beta nucleotide sequences was sequenced per donor, of which approximately 19% were non-productive.

The CDR3, cysteine through phenylalanine, is 16 amino acids long. Just CDR3 DNA is preserved here, 48 bases in frame from base 1. CDR1 and CDR2 are drawn from the germline V gene: SGHTA, FQGNSA. V is trimmed back by 2 bases and J by 6 bases, and the junction contains 11 bases that no gene match accounts for. The investigation overall reported the following: Strong co-occurrence of HLA alleles, especially DR and DQ, made assigning TCR associations to individual alleles difficult. A further reported finding was that TCR beta sequences accurately predicted the HLA-A and HLA-B alleles for most subjects in the first cohort. In both the original and validation cohorts, the classifier was reported to diagnose cytomegalovirus status with high specificity and sensitivity. A cluster of highly shared sequence variants was judged likely to represent a technical artifact of the sequencing pipeline. Correlated functional status among segregating V segments might reflect linkage disequilibrium, but an unknown experimental factor could not be ruled out. The study listed approximately 150 TCR beta chains as associated with cytomegalovirus. According to a later analysis, parvovirus B19, influenza, CMV and Epstein-Barr virus appeared linked to several top co-occurrence clusters. Sequencing depth was assumed to be roughly uniform across donors in the presence/absence analyses, though that assumption may not hold. The 87-base-pair reads could not distinguish some IMGT-functional V segments, including TRBV6-2 and TRBV6-3, so those segments were excluded. The authors suggested that the approach could potentially be generalized to other disease states and immunological phenotypes. Across donors, most TCR sequences were observed very rarely, whereas some public TCRs were present in many individuals. This cohort had only TCR beta chains sequenced, and the lack of alpha or paired-chain data limited which features could be detected. Compared with the approximately 670-donor mean, donors in an Asian-associated ancestry cluster had fewer N-insertions in productive TCRs, according to a later genetic analysis. Compared with equally common non-associated chains, HLA-associated TCR beta chains in a later analysis were more clonally expanded and had lower generation probabilities. In vitro tests confirmed that three of the cytomegalovirus-associated TCR beta chains recognize cytomegalovirus antigens. In an earlier analysis of some 540 of the donors, most TCR beta V segments appeared in productive rearrangements about 87% or about 30% of the time, broadly matching IMGT annotations. In a later genetic analysis, a missense DCLRE1C variant was associated with V-gene and J-gene trimming of TCR beta chains, and the association was replicated in an independent cohort. For the cohort, immune exposure information was limited to CMV serostatus. Because counts were too low, approximately 15 rarely observed V segments, including chromosome 9 orphons, were excluded from the earlier analysis of around 590 of the donors. According to a later analysis, TCR association rates differed among HLA loci, with DRB1 alleles showing the most associated TCRs and HLA-C alleles showing the fewest. Because HLA typing was missing for some donors at each locus, association tests included only the typed subset. In a later analysis, most CMV-associated TCR beta chains were found to appear HLA-restricted, with HLA associations seemingly driven largely by CMV exposure. In a later analysis, 16,951 TCR beta sequences were associated with specific HLA alleles at a false discovery rate of 0.05.

In total, 500 to 700 healthy bone marrow donors made up the cohort. At the time of sampling, all cohort members were nominally healthy, though unrecorded immune exposures were likely present. The donor tested CMV seropositive and was one of the 289 seropositive cohort members. Each donor provided a peripheral blood sample, and peripheral blood mononuclear cells were used for TCR beta sequencing. The Qiagen DNeasy Blood Extraction Kit was used to extract genomic DNA from the blood cell samples. Libraries came from the immunoSEQ multiplex PCR assay. The multiplex PCR relied on a mix of 60 forward primers for TCR Vbeta segments and 13 reverse primers for TCR Jbeta segments. A multiplex PCR assay on genomic DNA amplified the CDR3 region of rearranged TCR beta genes. On the Illumina HiSeq System, the amplified TCR beta libraries were sequenced as 87-base-pair reads. The source study handled its data this way. A later analysis tallied 75 million to 85 million unique TCR beta chains across the 660 or so repertoires, and about 12 million of those chains were shared by two or more donors. To remove PCR and sequencing errors, raw reads were error-corrected and collapsed into unique sequences using a nearest-neighbor algorithm that merged closely related sequences. CDR3 sequences were aligned to IMGT reference sequences to assign V, D and J gene segments. For a sequence to be retained, a match of at least six nucleotides to both a V gene segment and a J gene segment was required. Rearrangements were called productive when the CDR3 lacked stop codons and stayed in frame with V and J; all others were non-productive. CDR3 was defined according to IMGT convention as the region running from the second conserved V-encoded cysteine to the conserved J-encoded phenylalanine. The earlier analysis of about 560 of the donors excluded any sequence lacking an unambiguous match to a single V gene segment. In an earlier analysis of more than 500 of the donors, a V segment was called functional when productive rearrangements were above 56.7%, and segregating when the standard deviation between donors exceeded 5%. A statistical classification framework was built to diagnose cytomegalovirus status from the catalog of TCR beta chain sequences. V and J gene assignment, in a later analysis, came from comparing TCR nucleotide sequences with IMGT/GENE-DB human TR gene sequences. The TCRdist pipeline was used in a later analysis to assign CDR3 sequences and most-parsimonious VDJ recombination scenarios. In a later analysis, each TCR beta chain was defined by its CDR3 amino acid sequence together with its V-gene family, and reads without a unique V-gene family were excluded. To address suspected cross-contamination and a sequencing artifact, a later analysis removed around 600 highly shared, low-generation-probability nucleotide sequences. In a later analysis, a clonal expansion index was calculated for each public chain from normalized within-repertoire ranks of inferred template counts. In a later analysis, generation probabilities were computed using a VDJ recombination model fitted to out-of-frame rearrangements, and the results were checked against IGoR. In a later analysis, TCR-TCR, TCR-HLA and TCR-CMV co-occurrence was scored with hypergeometric tests, and a repertoire-size bias correction was applied to TCR pairs. To estimate false discovery rates, a later analysis permuted the HLA or CMV assignments 20 times. A later analysis grouped co-occurring TCRs with DBSCAN, adding TCRdist sequence similarity when clustering within HLA-allele-positive subsets. Repertoires with fewer than 30,000 or more than 120,000 public chains, plus five repertoires with anomalous nucleotide sharing, were excluded from co-occurrence clustering. Drawn from immuneACCESS, this table holds only the in-frame rearrangements with V and J called that TCRdb kept. Clones are partly lost; checked studies trace under half to an unresolved V gene and leave the rest unexplained. D and trimming come from the DNA, and the V and J calls and clone size come from that table. The sample table lists approximately 240,000 clones, around 76% of them with a count of one. Around 5.7% of the sample is in the top ten clones.

A note on this clone: Its antigen is not yet known. Per-base qualities were not stored, and no clone one base away is much larger.

The specimen sequenced was PBMCs. The origin of this receptor is a woman in her forties in good health and CMV-seropositive. The chain couples TRBV7-2 to TRBJ1-1, with TRBD1 matching 8 junction bases. The CDR3 corresponds to CASSLFYRGIPAEAFF. The DNA sequence is TGTGCCAGCAGCTTATTTTACAGGGGGATTCCGGCTGAAGCTTTCTTT.